Below are 27 T cell receptor beta chains sequenced from a single sample in a study of CD8 T cells in ankylosing spondylitis. TCRdb fed the 5' RACE reads into MiXCR, producing one record per CDR3 protein. The repertoire consists of 250,000 or so distinct CDR3 sequences, with about 20% occurring once and the leading ten covering more than 25%. Sequencing was done on a sample of blood, either unsorted or a sorted T cell fraction (not recorded which). The receptors shown here come from a male donor with ankylosing spondylitis or in good health (not recorded which).

This clonotype was counted between two and nine times. The chain carries TRBV6-1 and TRBJ1-2, with TRBD1 matching over 11 bases. The CDR3 has 16 amino acids. Germline CDR1 is MNHNS and CDR2 is SASEGT. Trimming cost V 7 bases and J 3 bases; bases outside gene matches: 10. CDR3 DNA: TGTGCCAGCAATCCCGAGGGGACAGGGGGGGACTATGGCTACACCTTC. As protein: CASNPEGTGGDYGYTF.

The chain combines TRBV7-9 with TRBJ2-3; no firm D call. Germline V gene lookup returns CDR1 SEHNR and CDR2 FQNEAQ (reference sequence). The CDR3 spans 12 residues. Between the trimmed V and J ends, which lost 3 bases and 6 bases, there was a span of 7 bases. In DNA form, the CDR3 reads TGTGCCAGCAGCTTCCGGTGGGATACGCAGTATTTT. Translated: CASSFRWDTQYF.

The genes are TRBV27 and TRBJ2-2; 9 positions match TRBD2. Germline trimming cut 0 bases from V and 4 bases from J; bases unmatched to any gene: 3. The CDR3 is made up of 16 amino acids. Germline-derived CDR1 and CDR2 are MNHEY and SMNVEV (reference sequence). The DNA of the CDR3 is TGTGCCAGCAGTTTATCCGCGGGAGGGCCCACCGGGGAGCTGTTTTTT. Translating it yields CASSLSAGGPTGELFF.

This clonotype was seen a few times. The gene calls are TRBV6-5 and TRBJ1-2, with 12 bases matching TRBD1. V lost 2 bases, J lost 2 bases, and 6 bases stayed unmatched. CDR1 and CDR2 from the germline V gene are MNHEY and SVGAGI. The CDR3 contains 17 residues. CDR3 protein: CASSYGTGGIWNYGYTF. The CDR3 region has the DNA TGTGCCAGCAGTTACGGGACAGGGGGCATATGGAACTATGGCTACACCTTC.

This clonotype showed up just a few times. V gene TRBV12-3 or TRBV12-4 combines with J gene TRBJ2-7; 11 nucleotides line up with TRBD2. The CDR3 extends over 16 amino acids. Trimming cost V 5 bases and J 7 bases; bases outside gene matches: 13. CDR3 bases: TGTGCCAGCAGTCCCGGTAAGGGACTAGCGGCTGGGGAGCAGTACTTC. This gives the protein CASSPGKGLAAGEQYF.

J is TRBJ2-1 and V is TRBV29-1; TRBD2 matches 7 bases. The CDR3 consists of 14 residues. With V trimmed by 3 bases and J by 0 bases, 2 bases remained unmatched. Germline CDR1 SQVTM, CDR2 ANQGSEA. The CDR3 coding sequence is TGCAGCGTTGAGGGGGGGGACTCCTACAATGAGCAGTTCTTC. The encoded protein is CSVEGGDSYNEQFF.

This clonotype was seen only a few times. V gene TRBV20-1 combines with J gene TRBJ2-5; TRBD2 agrees at 7 bases. The V and J ends lost 0 bases and 1 base, in that order; junction bases with no gene match: 5. Germline V lookup: CDR1 DFQATT, CDR2 SNEGSKA (reference sequence). This CDR3 is built from 15 residues. The CDR3 spells CSARDPTSPQETQYF. Here the CDR3 DNA reads TGCAGTGCTAGAGATCCGACTAGCCCCCAAGAGACCCAGTACTTC.

This clonotype was seen more than once but under ten times. V usage is TRBV4-1 and J usage is TRBJ2-1; D remains unclear. The germline V gene encodes CDR1 MGHRA and CDR2 YSYEKL. Trimming cost V 6 bases and J 0 bases, with 12 bases left between them. This CDR3 has 15 residues. CDR3 coding DNA: TGCGCCAGCAGGCGGACGGAGAGCTCCTACAATGAGCAGTTCTTC. This sequence encodes CASRRTESSYNEQFF.

V and J are TRBV10-3 and TRBJ2-1; D unresolved. The CDR3 is 12 residues long. Trimming shortened V by 10 bases and J by 7 bases, and 14 bases separated the two germline ends. Germline V gene lookup returns CDR1 ENHRY and CDR2 SYGVKD. The CDR3 is CATQVGANEQFF. The CDR3 DNA reads TGTGCCACCCAGGTGGGTGCGAATGAGCAGTTCTTC.

Only a few counts were recorded for this clonotype. The rearrangement uses TRBV9 and TRBJ2-7; 7 bases agree with TRBD2. J lost 5 bases, V lost 4 bases, and 9 bases had no gene match. The germline CDR1 and CDR2 sequences are SGDLS and YYNGEE. There are 14 residues in the CDR3. The CDR3 here is CASSPYGGSHEQYF. The CDR3, as DNA: TGTGCCAGCAGCCCCTACGGGGGGTCCCACGAGCAGTACTTC. Full variable domain (rest looked up from reference TRBV9 and TRBJ2-7): DSGVTQTPKHLITATGQRVTLRCSPRSGDLSVYWYQQSLDQGLQFLIQYYNGEERAKGNILERFSAQQFPDLHSELNLSSLELGDSALYFCASSPYGGSHEQYFGPGTRLTVT.

The chain carries TRBV30 and TRBJ1-2, with D possibly being TRBD1 (5 bases). Germline V gives CDR1 GTSNPN, CDR2 SVGIG (reference sequence). The germline V and J ends were trimmed by 8 bases and 6 bases, with 22 bases remaining between them. This CDR3 spans 14 amino acids. The CDR3: CAGETQESPDGYTF. The DNA of the CDR3 is TGTGCCGGGGAGACACAGGAGTCTCCCGATGGCTACACCTTC.

This clonotype was observed a handful of times. This chain links TRBV15 with TRBJ2-1; no reliable D call. The V and J ends lost 0 bases and 0 bases respectively, with 6 bases between them. Per the germline V gene, CDR1 is LNHNV and CDR2 is YYDKDF (reference sequence). The CDR3 loop spans 15 amino acids. CDR3 in amino acids: CATSREPSSYNEQFF. DNA for the CDR3: TGTGCCACCAGCAGAGAGCCGAGCTCCTACAATGAGCAGTTCTTC.

This clonotype was recorded once. The chain couples TRBV6-4 to TRBJ2-2; TRBD2 matches at 14 bases. CDR3 size: 20 residues. Trimming removed 4 bases from V and 4 bases from J; junction bases left unmatched: 14. CDR1 MRHNA and CDR2 SNTAGT come from the germline V gene. CDR3 sequence (DNA): TGTGCCAGCAGTGCTCAACCCGGGACTAGCGGGAGATGGGTCACCGGGGAGCTGTTTTTT. Its protein is CASSAQPGTSGRWVTGELFF.

The sample holds a few counts of this clonotype. This sequence joins TRBV4-1 and TRBJ1-1; D might be TRBD1 (6 bases). Trimming removed 2 bases from V and 4 bases from J, with 14 bases in between. Germline CDR1 MGHRA, CDR2 YSYEKL. CDR3 length equals 15 residues. The CDR3: CASSQSQGSPTEAFF. CDR3 DNA sequence: TGCGCCAGCAGCCAATCCCAGGGGTCCCCCACTGAAGCTTTCTTT.

This sequence joins TRBV5-1 and TRBJ2-7; D ambiguous. V gave up 1 base and J gave up 2 bases, with 7 bases separating them. CDR3 length: 13 residues. CDR1 SGHRS and CDR2 YFSETQ come from the germline V gene. DNA of the CDR3: TGCGCCAGCAGCTTGAATGGGGCCTACGAGCAGTACTTC. Its protein is CASSLNGAYEQYF.

The rearrangement links TRBV19 to TRBJ2-3; D possibly corresponds to TRBD2 (5 bases). The germline CDR1 and CDR2 sequences are LNHDA and SQIVND (reference sequence). This CDR3 has 15 amino acids. Trimming removed 3 bases at V and 3 bases at J, with 13 bases between. CDR3 coding DNA: TGTGCCAGTAGTATCCCGGGGTGGCTTACAGATACGCAGTATTTT. This encodes CASSIPGWLTDTQYF.

The sample holds many counts of this clonotype. The chain carries TRBV3-1 and TRBJ1-1; no clear D gene. Germline V CDR1 and CDR2: LGHDT, YNNKEL (reference sequence). V lost 0 bases and J 0 bases, leaving 29 bases between the germline ends. This CDR3 region has 22 residues. The CDR3 here is CASSQDRTLALLSTNMNTEAFF. The CDR3 bases are TGTGCCAGCAGCCAAGATCGTACGTTGGCCTTATTATCTACCAACATGAACACTGAAGCTTTCTTT.

The chain employs TRBV11-2 and TRBJ1-2; TRBD1 might be the D (5 bases). Germline CDR1 reads SGHAT; CDR2 reads FQNNGV. Between the trimmed V and J ends, which lost 5 bases and 0 bases, there was a span of 19 bases. The CDR3 length is 17 residues. CDR3 sequence: CASSLDGRRTTNYGYTF. In nucleotides, the CDR3 is TGTGCCAGCAGCCTCGACGGACGACGGACAACTAACTATGGCTACACCTTC.

The rearrangement joins TRBV4-1 to TRBJ2-7; D gene ambiguous. Germline V gene sequence: CDR1 MGHRA, CDR2 YSYEKL. With 1 base removed from V and 5 bases from J, the gap between germline ends came to 15 bases. The CDR3 loop spans 15 amino acids. Written as DNA, the CDR3 is TGCGCCAGCAGCCAAGGGTTGGCCCCTCGAAACGAGCAGTACTTC. Translated, it gives CASSQGLAPRNEQYF.

This clonotype was detected only a few times. V gene TRBV7-2 combines with J gene TRBJ2-3; the match to TRBD2 covers 9 bases. The junction had 3 bases not matched to a gene; V was cut back by 1 base and J by 1 base. Per germline, CDR1 SGHTA and CDR2 FQGNSA. The CDR3 consists of 16 residues. The CDR3 is CASSLELAGRTDTQYF. As DNA, the CDR3 is TGTGCCAGCAGCTTAGAACTAGCGGGCCGCACAGATACGCAGTATTTT.

The CDR3 region has the DNA TGTGCCAGCAGCGAGGGGGCGAGCGAGCAGTACTTC. This sequence encodes CASSEGASEQYF. The V call is TRBV7-8, the J call TRBJ2-7; 7 nucleotides align to TRBD1. Germline CDR1 reads SGHVS; CDR2 reads FQNEAQ. The CDR3 has 12 residues. Losses at the gene ends were 5 bases for V and 6 bases for J; bases not matched to a gene: 4.

V usage is TRBV4-1 and J usage is TRBJ2-1; TRBD2 matches at 8 bases. J was trimmed by 6 bases and V by 2 bases; bases with no gene match: 9. This CDR3 is 16 amino acids long. Per germline, CDR1 MGHRA and CDR2 YSYEKL. In nucleotides, the CDR3 is TGCGCCAGCAGCCAACCAAGCGGGAGTTTGTTCAATGAGCAGTTCTTC. Its translation is CASSQPSGSLFNEQFF.

In this sample, this clonotype is large. The chain uses TRBV12-3 or TRBV12-4 and TRBJ2-3; D gene uncertain. This CDR3 is built from 16 residues. The V gene lost 7 bases and the J gene lost 0 bases, with 17 bases spanning the gap. The CDR3 coding sequence is TGTGCCAGCACTTCTTGGGCCCAGGCTAGCACAGATACGCAGTATTTT. Protein product: CASTSWAQASTDTQYF.

There are a few counts of this clonotype. This chain uses TRBV12-3 or TRBV12-4 with TRBJ2-5; possible D gene TRBD1, 5 bases. The CDR3 covers 11 residues. V was shortened by 7 bases and J by 5 bases, with 8 bases between the two germline ends. CDR3 sequence (DNA): TGTGCCAGCAACAAGGGGGAGACCCAGTACTTC. Residues: CASNKGETQYF.

CDR3 protein: CASSSRTGDTQYF. CDR3 nucleotide sequence: TGTGCCAGCAGTTCCAGGACTGGAGATACGCAGTATTTT. J is TRBJ2-3 and V is TRBV12-3 or TRBV12-4; weak D call: TRBD2 (5 bases). V was clipped by 4 bases and J by 5 bases, with 10 bases between them. The CDR3 loop spans 13 amino acids.

CDR3 bases: TGTGCCAGCAGCTTACCTCCGGACAGGGCAGTCTCTGGGGCCAACGTCCTGACTTTC. Residues: CASSLPPDRAVSGANVLTF. This chain uses TRBV11-1 with TRBJ2-6, with TRBD1 matching over 8 bases. Per the germline V gene, CDR1 is SGHAT and CDR2 is FQDESV (reference sequence). V lost 2 bases and J lost 0; bases outside the gene matches: 9. CDR3 length: 19 amino acids.

This chain links TRBV5-6 with TRBJ2-7; D is uncertain. This CDR3 is 13 amino acids long. The V gene's germline CDR1 is SGHDT and CDR2 YYEEEE. The V end was cut by 2 bases, the J end by 5 bases, with 11 bases between. For the CDR3, the DNA is TGTGCCAGCAGCTTTGGAAGGGCCAACGAGCAGTACTTC. This translates into CASSFGRANEQYF. Full variable domain (outside the CDR3, taken from reference TRBV5-6 and TRBJ2-7): DAGVTQSPTHLIKTRGQQVTLRCSPKSGHDTVSWYQQALGQGPQFIFQYYEEEERQRGNFPDRFSGHQFPNYSSELNVNALLLGDSALYLCASSFGRANEQYFGPGTRLTVT.